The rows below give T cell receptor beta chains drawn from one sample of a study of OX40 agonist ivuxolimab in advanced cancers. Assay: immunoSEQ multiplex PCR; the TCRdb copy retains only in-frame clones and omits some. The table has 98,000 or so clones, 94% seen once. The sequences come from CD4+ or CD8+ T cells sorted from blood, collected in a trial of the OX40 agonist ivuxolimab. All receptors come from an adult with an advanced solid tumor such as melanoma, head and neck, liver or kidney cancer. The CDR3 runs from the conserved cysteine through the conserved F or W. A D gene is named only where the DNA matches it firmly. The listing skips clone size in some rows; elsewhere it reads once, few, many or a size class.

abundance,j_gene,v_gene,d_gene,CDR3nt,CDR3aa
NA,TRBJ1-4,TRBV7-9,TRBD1,TGTGCCAGCAGCGCCCGGACAGGGGAAGAAAAACTGTTTTTT,CASSARTGEEKLFF
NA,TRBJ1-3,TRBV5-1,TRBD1,TGCGCCAGCAGCCCGGGACAGAGCTCTGGAAACACCATATATTTT,CASSPGQSSGNTIYF
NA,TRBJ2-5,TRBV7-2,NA,TGTGCCAGCAGCTCAGCGATCCAAGAGACCCAGTACTTC,CASSSAIQETQYF
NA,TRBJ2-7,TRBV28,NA,TGTGCCAGCACGCGGACTGTAACCTACGAGCAGTACTTC,CASTRTVTYEQYF
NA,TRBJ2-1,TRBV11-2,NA,TGTGCCAGCAGCTTACGATTCTCCTACAATGAGCAGTTCTTC,CASSLRFSYNEQFF
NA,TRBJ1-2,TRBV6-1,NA,TGTGCCAGCAGTGAAAATTATGGAGGGCTTCAACCGGGCTACACCTTC,CASSENYGGLQPGYTF
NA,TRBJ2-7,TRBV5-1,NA,TGCGCCAGCAGCTTGGAGAACGAGCAGTACTTC,CASSLENEQYF
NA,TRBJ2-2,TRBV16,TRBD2,TGTGCCAGCAGCCAGTTGTCCGGGACTACCCCCACCGGGGAGCTGTTTTTT,CASSQLSGTTPTGELFF
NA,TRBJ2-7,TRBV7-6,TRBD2,TGTGCGGAGCGGGAGCCTTCCTACGAGCAGTACTTC,CAEREPSYEQYF
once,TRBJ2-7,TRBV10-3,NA,TGTGCCATCAGTGAGTCTGGGACGGGCTCCTACGAGCAGTACTTC,CAISESGTGSYEQYF
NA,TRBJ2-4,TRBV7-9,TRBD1,TGTGCCAGCAGCATGGGACAGGGGCTAGCCAAAAACATTCAGTACTTC,CASSMGQGLAKNIQYF
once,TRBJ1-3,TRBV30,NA,TGTGCCTGGACCTTCGGGGTTTCTGGAAACACCATATATTTT,CAWTFGVSGNTIYF
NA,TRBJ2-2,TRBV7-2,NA,TGTGCCAGCAGAAGACAGGGAGGGACCGGGGAGCTGTTTTTT,CASRRQGGTGELFF
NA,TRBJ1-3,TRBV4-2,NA,TGTGCCAGCAGCCGCACCTCTACTGGAAACACCATATATTTT,CASSRTSTGNTIYF
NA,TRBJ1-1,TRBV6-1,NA,TGTGCCAGCAGTGATTCGGGCTTAGCGAACACTGAAGCTTTCTTT,CASSDSGLANTEAFF
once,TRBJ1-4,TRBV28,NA,TGTGCCAGCTTTGGAGAGGGTGAAAAACTGTTTTTT,CASFGEGEKLFF
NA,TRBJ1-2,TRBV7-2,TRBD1,TGTGCCAGCAGCTTAGGGACAGGGAGAGGCTACACCTTC,CASSLGTGRGYTF
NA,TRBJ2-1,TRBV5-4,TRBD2,TGTGCCAGCAGCTTGGTTCTACTAGCGGGAGCGGATGAGCAGTTCTTC,CASSLVLLAGADEQFF
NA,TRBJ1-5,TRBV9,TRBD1,TGTGCCAGCAGCGCCGGGACAGGGAGGGATCAGCCCCAGCATTTT,CASSAGTGRDQPQHF
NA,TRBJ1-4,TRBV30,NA,TGTGCCTGGAGTGGGGGGGGTGAAAAACTGTTTTTT,CAWSGGGEKLFF
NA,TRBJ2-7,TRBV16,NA,TGTGCCAGCAGCCAATTGGCCCAGGAGCAGTACTTC,CASSQLAQEQYF
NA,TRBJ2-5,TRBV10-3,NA,TGTGCCATCAGTCACGGGATAGGGGACCGCCAAGAGACCCAGTACTTC,CAISHGIGDRQETQYF
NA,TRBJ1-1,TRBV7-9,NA,TGTGCCAGCAGCGCTTCAGGGGCTGAAGCTTTCTTT,CASSASGAEAFF
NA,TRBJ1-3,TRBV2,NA,TGTGCCAGCAGTGGGGGAAGGGGTCGGCCTGGAAACACCATATATTTT,CASSGGRGRPGNTIYF
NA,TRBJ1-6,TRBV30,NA,TGTGCCTGGAGTGTACCAGGGATTGCCTATAATTCACCCCTCCACTTT,CAWSVPGIAYNSPLHF
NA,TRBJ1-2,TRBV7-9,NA,TGTGCCAGCAGCTTAGACCTGGCCTCTTACGGCTACACCTTC,CASSLDLASYGYTF
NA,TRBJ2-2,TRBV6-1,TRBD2,TGTGCCAGCAGGGACGGTAGCGGGCCCGGGGAGCTGTTTTTT,CASRDGSGPGELFF
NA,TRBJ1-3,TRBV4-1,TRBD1,TGCGCCAGCAGTTCCGGACAGGCTGGAAACACCATATATTTT,CASSSGQAGNTIYF
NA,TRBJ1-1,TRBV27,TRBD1,TGTGCCAGCAGCAGGGGCTCGGGACAGGGGAACGGCACTGAAGCTTTCTTT,CASSRGSGQGNGTEAFF
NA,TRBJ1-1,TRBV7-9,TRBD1,TGTGCCAGCAGCTCCCGGACAGGGATGAACACTGAAGCTTTCTTT,CASSSRTGMNTEAFF
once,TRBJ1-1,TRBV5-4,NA,TGTGCCAGCAGCGTGCCCTGGACAGAAAAGAACACTGAAGCTTTCTTT,CASSVPWTEKNTEAFF
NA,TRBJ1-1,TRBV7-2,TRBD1,TGTGCCAGCAGCTTAGCAAAGACAGGGACTGAAGCTTTCTTT,CASSLAKTGTEAFF
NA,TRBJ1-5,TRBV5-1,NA,TGCGCCAGCAGCTTGGGGAACAGGGACAATCAGCCCCAGCATTTT,CASSLGNRDNQPQHF
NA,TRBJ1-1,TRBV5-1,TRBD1,TGCGCCAGCAGCTCGGGACAGATGAACACTGAAGCTTTCTTT,CASSSGQMNTEAFF
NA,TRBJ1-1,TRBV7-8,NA,TGTGCCAGCAGCTTAGTTGGGAACACTGAAGCTTTCTTT,CASSLVGNTEAFF
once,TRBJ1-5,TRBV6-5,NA,TGTGCCAGCACTGTGTATAGCAATCAGCCCCAGCATTTT,CASTVYSNQPQHF
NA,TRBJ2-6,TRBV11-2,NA,TGTGCCAGCAGCTTGTGGGGACCTGGGGCCAACGTCCTGACTTTC,CASSLWGPGANVLTF
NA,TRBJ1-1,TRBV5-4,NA,TGTGCCAGCTTCGGGGACCATCCGACCACTGAAGCTTTCTTT,CASFGDHPTTEAFF
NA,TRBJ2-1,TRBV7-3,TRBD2,TGTGCCAGCAGCTTTGGACTAGCGGAGTACAATGAGCAGTTCTTC,CASSFGLAEYNEQFF
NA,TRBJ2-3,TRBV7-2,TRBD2,TGTGCCAGCAGCTCCCTAGGACTAGCTTCGGATACGCAGTATTTT,CASSSLGLASDTQYF
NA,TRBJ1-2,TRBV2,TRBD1,TGTGCCAGCAGCCGGACAGGGAACTATGGCTACACCTTC,CASSRTGNYGYTF